This TCR beta chain was observed in a study of T cell responses to AZD1222 COVID-19 vaccine. Sequencing used immunoSEQ multiplex PCR; TCRdb keeps in-frame clones, though not all of them. The table has 110,000 to 150,000 clones, roughly 91% seen once; the top ten hold 7.5% to 9.5%. The CDR3 contains 14 residues. V lost 3 bases and J lost 3, with 10 bases in between. Germline-derived CDR1 and CDR2 are SGHKS and YYEKEE (reference sequence). The source is an adult in good health. V is TRBV5-5 and J is TRBJ1-5; D possibly corresponds to TRBD1 (5 bases). The sequences come from peripheral blood, collected on day 0 of AZD1222 vaccination. The CDR3 nucleotides are TGTGCCAGCAGCTCTGGGGGATACAATCAGCCCCAGCATTTT. Translated: CASSSGGYNQPQHF. The whole variable domain, remainder taken from reference TRBV5-5 and TRBJ1-5, is DAGVTQSPTHLIKTRGQQVTLRCSPISGHKSVSWYQQVLGQGPQFIFQYYEKEERGRGNFPDRFSARQFPNYSSELNVNALLLGDSALYLCASSSGGYNQPQHFGDGTRLSIL.